This T cell receptor (beta chain) was observed in a study of T-cell memory formation after mild COVID-19. Overall study: Among the donors, TCR clusters were largely specific to each donor.

About this clonotype itself: Its antigen is undetermined.

TCRdb passed the 5' RACE reads through MiXCR, listing each CDR3 protein once. Of fewer than 550,000 distinct CDR3 sequences detected, around 20% appear once; the ten largest clones hold around 8%. The CDR3 runs to 13 residues. The ends were cut back, 8 bases at V and 5 bases at J, with 13 bases in the middle. General study findings and limits: There was no confirmation that second-wave clones peaking on day 37 were SARS-CoV-2 specific. Later expanders leaned toward CD4+, whereas clones contracting from day 15 to 85 were balanced CD4/CD8.

Sequences were obtained from PBMCs or a T cell subset sorted from them (not recorded which). The V and J genes are TRBV12-3 or TRBV12-4 and TRBJ2-4, with D tentatively TRBD1 or TRBD2 (5 bases each). The sequence came from an adult woman who had mild COVID-19 (a few samples of this study predate the infection). Cell type and time point are not known. CDR3 sequence: CASGPGDENIQYF. The CDR3 nucleotides read TGTGCCAGCGGACCCGGGGACGAAAACATTCAGTACTTC.